These 7 T cell receptor beta chains share one sample of origin, sequenced in a study of T cell repertoires in cytomegalovirus infection. TCRdb itself ran the reads through MiXCR, one entry per CDR3 protein. This sample has fewer than 650,000 distinct CDR3 sequences, with almost 40% found just once. These receptors have no identified antigens. The sample was cultured PBMCs, taken from culture after CMV antigen stimulation. Receptor source: a human donor in good health (CMV status not recorded). Some clones in this sample may be carry-over from other donors' samples.

The chain employs TRBV12-3 or TRBV12-4 and TRBJ1-2; TRBD1 might be the D (6 bases). This CDR3 contains 14 residues. Trimming cost V 3 bases and J 4 bases, with 12 bases left between them. The CDR3 coding sequence is TGTGCCAGCAGTTTGGCAGGGGTATCCTATGGCTACACCTTC. Translated, it gives CASSLAGVSYGYTF.

This clonotype was recorded many times. V usage is TRBV7-2 and J usage is TRBJ1-2; D is perhaps TRBD1 (6 bases). The CDR3 spans 14 residues. From germline, CDR1 is SGHTA and CDR2 FQGNSA. V was cut by 5 bases and J by 4 bases, with 14 bases left in between. The CDR3 DNA follows: TGTGCCAGCAGCCCGGAAGCGGACAGCTATGGCTACACCTTC. Amino acid sequence: CASSPEADSYGYTF. Full variable domain (rest looked up from reference TRBV7-2 and TRBJ1-2): GAGVSQSPSNKVTEKGKDVELRCDPISGHTALYWYRQSLGQGLEFLIYFQGNSAPDKSGLPSDRFSAERTGGSVSTLTIQRTQQEDSAVYLCASSPEADSYGYTFGSGTRLTVV.

This clonotype was observed a few times. The CDR3 loop is CASSTSRPDTQYF. CDR3 DNA sequence: TGTGCCAGCAGCACCTCACGCCCAGATACGCAGTATTTT. The chain recombines TRBV7-2 with TRBJ2-3; D remains ambiguous. CDR3 length: 13 residues. Germline V gene data show CDR1 as SGHTA and CDR2 as FQGNSA. The V end was cut by 5 bases, the J end by 4 bases, with 10 bases between.

The rearrangement joins TRBV12-3 or TRBV12-4 to TRBJ1-1; perhaps TRBD1 as D (5 bases). The CDR3 runs to 13 residues. V shed 5 bases and J shed 8 bases, with 15 bases lying between them. CDR3 amino acids: CASSHLGQAEAFF. CDR3 nucleotide sequence: TGTGCCAGCAGTCATCTCGGACAAGCAGAAGCTTTCTTT.

This clonotype was counted only a few times. This chain links TRBV7-9 with TRBJ2-3, with D possibly being TRBD2 (5 bases). V shed 3 bases and J shed 0 bases, with 13 bases lying between them. Germline CDR1 is SEHNR and CDR2 is FQNEAQ (reference sequence). The CDR3 runs to 16 residues. The CDR3 loop is CASSFPLETSTDTQYF. DNA of the CDR3: TGTGCCAGCAGCTTCCCACTAGAGACTAGCACAGATACGCAGTATTTT.

Only a few counts were recorded for this clonotype. The chain employs TRBV7-6 and TRBJ2-7; 7 nucleotides agree with TRBD1. The CDR3 has 15 amino acids. The ends lost 5 bases at V and 2 bases at J; junction bases unmatched: 9. The V gene's germline CDR1 is SGHVS and CDR2 FNYEAQ. The CDR3 here is CASSDTGTAAYEQYF. In DNA form, the CDR3 reads TGTGCCAGCAGCGACACCGGGACAGCCGCCTACGAGCAGTACTTC.

The J gene is TRBJ2-1, the V gene TRBV20-1, with D possibly matching TRBD2 (5 bases). Trimming took 3 bases from V and 7 from J, leaving 13 bases between them. CDR3 length equals 13 residues. Germline CDR1 DFQATT, CDR2 SNEGSKA (reference sequence). CDR3 nucleotides: TGCAGTGCTAGCCTTGCGCGGACTAATGAGCAGTTCTTC. It encodes CSASLARTNEQFF.